A selection of T cell receptor beta chains follows, all from one sample in a study of Graves' ophthalmopathy and Graves' hyperthyroidism. Each CDR3 protein gets one entry after TCRdb re-called the multiplex PCR reads with MiXCR. The table includes 400,000 to 450,000 distinct CDR3 sequences, 20% to 25% detected once. The sample was peripheral blood. The receptor set was obtained from a woman between 18 and 29 years old with stable Graves' hyperthyroidism. The CDR3 runs from the conserved cysteine through the conserved F or W. Fields, in order: V gene, clone size, J gene, D gene, CDR3 protein, CDR3 DNA. D genes are given only for firm matches. Clone size appears in some rows only: once, few, many, or a class for an expanded clone.

TRBV6-2/TRBV6-3	many	TRBJ1-5	-	CASSYPPGTPNSNQPQHF	TGTGCCAGCAGTTACCCACCTGGGACACCTAATAGCAATCAGCCCCAGCATTTT
TRBV2	many	TRBJ1-5	-	CASSVRGIQPQHF	TGTGCCAGCAGTGTTCGGGGAATCCAGCCCCAGCATTTT
TRBV6-2/TRBV6-3	many	TRBJ2-5	-	CASSYAAGSIIPKETQYF	TGTGCCAGCAGTTACGCCGCGGGCAGTATTATCCCAAAAGAGACCCAGTACTTC
TRBV7-2	many	TRBJ1-3	-	CASSLLDIAGNTIYF	TGTGCCAGCAGCTTATTGGATATAGCTGGAAACACCATATATTTT
TRBV20-1	many	TRBJ2-7	-	CSARAMLAKNYEQYF	TGCAGTGCTAGAGCGATGCTAGCGAAAAACTACGAGCAGTACTTC
TRBV7-8	-	TRBJ2-5	-	CASSQGLRKTQYF	TGTGCCAGCAGCCAGGGACTGCGGAAGACCCAGTACTTC
TRBV4-1	many	TRBJ2-5	-	CASAIGRLETQYF	TGCGCCAGCGCCATCGGGCGACTGGAGACCCAGTACTTC
TRBV12-3/TRBV12-4	-	TRBJ2-7	TRBD1	CASSRRDRAYEQYF	TGTGCCAGCAGTCGGCGGGACAGGGCCTACGAGCAGTACTTC
TRBV6-5	many	TRBJ1-1	-	CASSYSGALTEAFF	TGTGCCAGCAGTTACTCGGGGGCCCTCACTGAAGCTTTCTTT
TRBV6-2/TRBV6-3	-	TRBJ2-6	-	CASSRLDGTYSAGANVLTF	TGTGCCAGCAGTCGTCTGGACGGTACTTACTCGGCGGGGGCCAACGTCCTGACTTTC
TRBV27	many	TRBJ2-4	TRBD2	CARGLAINADIKYF	TGTGCCAGGGGACTAGCTATTAATGCAGACATTAAGTACTTC
TRBV29-1	many	TRBJ1-2	-	CSVGGAGGYTF	TGCAGCGTTGGGGGGGCTGGTGGCTACACCTTC
TRBV4-1	-	TRBJ1-5	-	CASSQVLAISNQPQHF	TGCGCCAGCAGCCAAGTCTTGGCAATCAGCAATCAGCCCCAGCATTTT
TRBV10-2	many	TRBJ2-7	TRBD1	CASTYRGSYEQYF	TGCGCCAGCACTTACAGGGGTTCCTACGAGCAGTACTTC
TRBV3-1	many	TRBJ1-2	-	CASSQPQGRGGYTF	TGTGCCAGCAGCCAACCACAGGGAAGGGGTGGCTACACCTTC
TRBV12-3/TRBV12-4	-	TRBJ1-1	-	CASDLTGIVGNTEAFF	TGTGCCAGCGATTTAACGGGAATTGTAGGGAACACTGAAGCTTTCTTT
TRBV2	-	TRBJ2-2	-	CASKSRDSSWGELFF	TGTGCCAGCAAGAGCCGGGACTCGAGTTGGGGGGAGCTGTTTTTT
TRBV20-1	many	TRBJ2-4	-	CSLVAKNIQYF	TGCAGTCTAGTAGCCAAAAACATTCAGTACTTC
TRBV6-1	-	TRBJ2-7	-	CASIPPGAPCYEQYF	TGTGCCAGCATCCCACCCGGGGCTCCTTGCTACGAGCAGTACTTC
TRBV18	-	TRBJ2-5	-	CASSVRTEQETRYF	TGTGCCAGCTCAGTTCGGACAGAACAAGAGACCCGGTACTTC
TRBV12-3/TRBV12-4	many	TRBJ1-3	-	CASGSGTSSGNTIYF	TGTGCCAGCGGTTCAGGGACCTCCTCTGGAAACACCATATATTTT
TRBV12-3/TRBV12-4	many	TRBJ1-1	-	CASSSDRMNTEAFF	TGTGCCAGCAGTTCGGACAGAATGAACACTGAAGCTTTCTTT
TRBV12-3/TRBV12-4	-	TRBJ1-1	-	CASRARTGAEAFF	TGTGCCAGCAGGGCCCGGACGGGGGCTGAAGCTTTCTTT
TRBV12-3/TRBV12-4	many	TRBJ1-6	-	CASSPTGPLGSPLHF	TGTGCCAGCAGTCCTACTGGGCCCCTGGGTTCACCCCTCCACTTT
TRBV28	many	TRBJ2-7	-	CASSIDSRSYEQYF	TGTGCCAGCAGTATAGACAGTAGGAGCTACGAGCAGTACTTC